The source of this T cell receptor (beta chain) is a study of breast tumors, draining lymph nodes, adjacent tissues. Whole-study findings and limits: Tumor T cell lymph node origin was a supported hypothesis, not proven. Tumor repertoires ranked between lymph nodes and nontumor tissue in diversity, with V and J gene preferences.

This clonotype was detected many times. Its target is unknown. Axillary draining lymph nodes of breast cancer patients supplied the node samples. TCRdb analysed the multiplex PCR reads with MiXCR anew, one entry per CDR3 protein. The data contain about 200,000 distinct CDR3 sequences, under 35% of them singletons. In germline, CDR1 is SGHKS, CDR2 YYEKEE (reference sequence). This CDR3 region has 15 residues. V lost 3 bases and J lost 4; bases outside the gene matches: 5. Specimen: axillary lymph node tissue. The rearrangement uses TRBV5-5 and TRBJ2-7; 12 bases line up with TRBD1. This receptor was taken from a female donor with breast cancer. Some clones in this sample may be carry-over from other donors' samples. The CDR3 nucleotides read TGTGCCAGCAGCTCGGGGACAGGGGGCCTGTACGAGCAGTACTTC. Its protein is CASSSGTGGLYEQYF.